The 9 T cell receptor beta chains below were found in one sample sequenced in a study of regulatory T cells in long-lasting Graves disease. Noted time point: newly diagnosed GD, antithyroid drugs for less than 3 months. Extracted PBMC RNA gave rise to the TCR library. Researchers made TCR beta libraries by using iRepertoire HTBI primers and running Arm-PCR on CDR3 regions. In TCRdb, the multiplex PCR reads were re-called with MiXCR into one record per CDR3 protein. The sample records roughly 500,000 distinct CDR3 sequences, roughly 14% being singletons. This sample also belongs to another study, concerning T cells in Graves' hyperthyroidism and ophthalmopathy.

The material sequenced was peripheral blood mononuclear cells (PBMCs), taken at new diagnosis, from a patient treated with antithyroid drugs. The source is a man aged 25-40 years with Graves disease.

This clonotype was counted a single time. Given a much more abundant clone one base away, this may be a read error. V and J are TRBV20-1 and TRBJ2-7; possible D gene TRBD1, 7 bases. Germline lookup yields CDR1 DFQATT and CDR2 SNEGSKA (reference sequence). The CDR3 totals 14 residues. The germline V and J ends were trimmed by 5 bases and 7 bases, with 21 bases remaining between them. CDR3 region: CSAGPTGGQNEQYF. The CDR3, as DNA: TGCAGTGCTGGGCCGACCGGGGGACAGAATGAGCAGTACTTC.

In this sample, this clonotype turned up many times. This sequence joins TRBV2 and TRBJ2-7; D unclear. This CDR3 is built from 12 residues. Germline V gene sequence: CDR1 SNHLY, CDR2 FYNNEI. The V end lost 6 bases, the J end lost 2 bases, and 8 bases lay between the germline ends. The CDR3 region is CASREQPYEQYF. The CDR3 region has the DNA TGTGCCAGCAGGGAACAGCCCTACGAGCAGTACTTC.

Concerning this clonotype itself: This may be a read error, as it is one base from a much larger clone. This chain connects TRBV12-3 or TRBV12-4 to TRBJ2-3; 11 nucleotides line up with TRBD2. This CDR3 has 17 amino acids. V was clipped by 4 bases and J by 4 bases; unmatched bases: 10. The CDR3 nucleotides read TGTGCCAGCAGTTGGACTAGCGGGCCCTTAGGGCCAGATACGCAGTATTTT. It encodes CASSWTSGPLGPDTQYF.

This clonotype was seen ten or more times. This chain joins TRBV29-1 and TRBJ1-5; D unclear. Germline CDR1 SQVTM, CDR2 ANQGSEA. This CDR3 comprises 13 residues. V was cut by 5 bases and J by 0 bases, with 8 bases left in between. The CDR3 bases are TGCAGCGTTCGCCGAAATAGCAATCAGCCCCAGCATTTT. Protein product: CSVRRNSNQPQHF.

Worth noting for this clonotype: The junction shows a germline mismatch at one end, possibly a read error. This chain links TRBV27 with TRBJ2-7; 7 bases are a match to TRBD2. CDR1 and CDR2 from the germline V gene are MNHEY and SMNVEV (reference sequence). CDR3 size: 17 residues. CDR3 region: CASSFRVGTTNFYERYF. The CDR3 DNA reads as TGTGCCAGCAGTTTTCGGGTCGGGACTACCAACTTCTACGAGCGGTACTTC.

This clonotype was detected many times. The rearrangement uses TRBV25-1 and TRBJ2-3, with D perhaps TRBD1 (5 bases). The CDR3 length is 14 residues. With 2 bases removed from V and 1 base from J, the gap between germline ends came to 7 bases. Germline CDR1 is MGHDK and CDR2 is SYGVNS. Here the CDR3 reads CASSEVRGTDTQYF. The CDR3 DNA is TGTGCCAGCAGTGAAGTCAGGGGCACAGATACGCAGTATTTT.

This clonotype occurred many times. CDR3 loop: CASSQTRRAYSPLHF. The CDR3 nucleotides are TGTGCCAGCAGCCAAACACGCCGGGCCTACTCACCCCTCCACTTT. The chain joins TRBV7-2 to TRBJ1-6; D is uncertain. The CDR3 has 15 amino acids. Germline V gene lookup returns CDR1 SGHTA and CDR2 FQGNSA. Trimming took off 5 bases at V and 10 bases at J, with 18 bases between the two ends.

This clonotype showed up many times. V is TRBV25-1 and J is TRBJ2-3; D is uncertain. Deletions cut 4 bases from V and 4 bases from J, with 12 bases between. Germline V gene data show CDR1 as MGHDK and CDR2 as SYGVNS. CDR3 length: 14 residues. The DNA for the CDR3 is TGTGCCAGCAGTGCAAGGGTTTACGCAGATACGCAGTATTTT. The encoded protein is CASSARVYADTQYF.

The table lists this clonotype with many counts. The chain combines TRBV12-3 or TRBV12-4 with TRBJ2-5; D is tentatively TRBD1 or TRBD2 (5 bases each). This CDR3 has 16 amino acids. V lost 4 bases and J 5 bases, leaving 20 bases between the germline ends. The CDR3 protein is CASSSFRDVMRETQYF. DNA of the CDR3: TGTGCCAGCAGTTCTTTTCGGGACGTTATGCGGGAGACCCAGTACTTC.